This entry describes one TCR beta chain. No antigen is known for it. Base quality data are lacking; no much larger clone is found one base away. The library was built by means of the immunoSEQ multiplex PCR assay. TCRdb stores this immuneACCESS table with in-frame sequences only. Part of the clones is absent; in the studies checked, under half of the shortfall reflects unresolved V genes, and no reason is known for the rest. For this sample the table gives some 77,000 clones, of which approximately 92% were detected only once. Together, the top ten hold approximately 0.2% of the sample. This record belongs to a study of T cell changes during pregnancy in multiple sclerosis (dated by TCRdb to the late 2010s). For the study in its entirety: Changes in the T cell repertoire over the course of pregnancy were examined in this study in women with multiple sclerosis.

The clonotype originates from a female donor with multiple sclerosis, enrolled in a pregnancy study. The material was CD4+ T cells from peripheral blood mononuclear cells, obtained before pregnancy.

Here the CDR3 is given as CASRQVFYGYTF. The DNA sequence follows: TGTGCCAGTCGACAGGTTTTCTATGGCTACACCTTC. The sequence joins TRBV19 to TRBJ1-2; perhaps TRBD1 is the D gene, with 6 bases matching. At the junction V is shortened by 8 bases and J by 4 bases, with 11 bases in between. CDR1 and CDR2, per the germline V gene (reference sequence), are LNHDA and SQIVND. Measured from the cysteine to the phenylalanine, the CDR3 is 12 residues long. Left in the record is the CDR3 DNA by itself, 36 bases read in frame from the first base.